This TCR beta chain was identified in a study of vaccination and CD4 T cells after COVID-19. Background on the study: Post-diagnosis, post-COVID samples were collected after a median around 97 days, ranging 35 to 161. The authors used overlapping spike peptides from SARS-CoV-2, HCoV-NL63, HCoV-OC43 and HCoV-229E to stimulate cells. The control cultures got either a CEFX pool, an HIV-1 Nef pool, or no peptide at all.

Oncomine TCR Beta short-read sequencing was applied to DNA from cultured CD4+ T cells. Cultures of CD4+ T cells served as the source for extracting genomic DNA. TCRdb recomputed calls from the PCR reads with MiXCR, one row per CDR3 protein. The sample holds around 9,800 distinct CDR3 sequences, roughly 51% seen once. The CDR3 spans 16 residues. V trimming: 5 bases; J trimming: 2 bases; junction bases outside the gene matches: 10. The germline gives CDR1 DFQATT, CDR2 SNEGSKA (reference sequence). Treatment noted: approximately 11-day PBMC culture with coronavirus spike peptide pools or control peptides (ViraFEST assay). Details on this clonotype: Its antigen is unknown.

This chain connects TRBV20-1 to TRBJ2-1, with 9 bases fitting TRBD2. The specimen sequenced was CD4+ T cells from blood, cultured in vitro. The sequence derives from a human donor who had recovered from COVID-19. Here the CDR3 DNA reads TGCAGTGCTCCCCCAGCGGGGGGTATAACCTACAATGAGCAGTTCTTC. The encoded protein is CSAPPAGGITYNEQFF.